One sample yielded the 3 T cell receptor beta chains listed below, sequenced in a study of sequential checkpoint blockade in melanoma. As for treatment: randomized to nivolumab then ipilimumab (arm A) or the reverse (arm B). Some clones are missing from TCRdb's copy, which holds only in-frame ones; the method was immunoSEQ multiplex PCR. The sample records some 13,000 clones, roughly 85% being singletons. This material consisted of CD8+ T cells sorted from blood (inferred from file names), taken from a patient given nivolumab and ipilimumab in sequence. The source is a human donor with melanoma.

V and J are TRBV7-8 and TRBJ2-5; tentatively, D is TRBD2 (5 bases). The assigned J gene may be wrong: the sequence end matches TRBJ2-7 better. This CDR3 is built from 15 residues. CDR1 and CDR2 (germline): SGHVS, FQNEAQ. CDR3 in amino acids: CASSLAMGASYEQYF. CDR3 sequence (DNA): TGTGCCAGCAGCTTAGCGATGGGAGCCTCCTACGAGCAGTACTTC.

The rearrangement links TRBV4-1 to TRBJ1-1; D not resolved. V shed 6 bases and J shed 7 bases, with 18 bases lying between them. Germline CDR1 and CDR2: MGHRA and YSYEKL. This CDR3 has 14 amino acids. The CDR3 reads CASRGRGFGFEAFF. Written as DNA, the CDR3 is TGCGCCAGCAGAGGGCGGGGATTTGGCTTTGAAGCTTTCTTT.

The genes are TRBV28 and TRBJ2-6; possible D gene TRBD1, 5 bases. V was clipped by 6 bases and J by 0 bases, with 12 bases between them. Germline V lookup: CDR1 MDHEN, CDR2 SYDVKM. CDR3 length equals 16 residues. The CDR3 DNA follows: TGTGCCAGCAGCTCCTCGGACATCTCTGGGGCCAACGTCCTGACTTTC. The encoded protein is CASSSSDISGANVLTF.